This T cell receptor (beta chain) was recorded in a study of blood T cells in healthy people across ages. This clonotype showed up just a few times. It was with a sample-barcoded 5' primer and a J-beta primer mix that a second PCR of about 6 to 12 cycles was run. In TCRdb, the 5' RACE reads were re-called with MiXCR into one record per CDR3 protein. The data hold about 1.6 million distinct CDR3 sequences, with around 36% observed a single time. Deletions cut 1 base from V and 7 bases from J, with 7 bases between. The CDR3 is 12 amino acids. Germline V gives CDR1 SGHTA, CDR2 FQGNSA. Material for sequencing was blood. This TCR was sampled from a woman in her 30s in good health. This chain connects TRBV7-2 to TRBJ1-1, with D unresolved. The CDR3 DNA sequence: TGTGCCAGCAGCTTAGACGCATATGAAGCTTTCTTT. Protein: CASSLDAYEAFF.